Listed here are 4 T cell receptor beta chains from one sample, sequenced in a study of blood T cells in healthy people across ages (dated by TCRdb to between 2015 and 2017). Libraries were constructed by 5' RACE. The run used an Illumina HiSeq 2500. A second PCR of roughly 7 to 12 cycles was run with a J-beta primer mix and a sample-barcoded 5' primer. TCRdb itself trimmed the public reads at Q25 with fastp, ran MiXCR and retained productive beta chains. Merged by CDR3 protein, the rows form single entries marked with the most common genes and DNA. Here the sample has about 1,600,000 distinct CDR3 sequences; approximately 42% occur a single time. 7% to 9% of the sample lies in the top ten. The sample was blood. The source of these receptors is a woman between 18 and 30 years old in good health.

This clonotype has just a few counts. This chain joins TRBV12-3 or TRBV12-4 and TRBJ2-7; D possibly corresponds to TRBD2 (5 bases). Trimming pared 3 bases from V and 7 bases from J, leaving 22 bases between. The CDR3 contains 16 residues. CDR3 in DNA: TGTGCCAGCAGTTTTGGGGAACTAGGTAGGCCCCGGGAGCAGTACTTC. Protein product: CASSFGELGRPREQYF.

This chain joins TRBV27 and TRBJ1-1; D not resolved. The CDR3 has 14 amino acids. Germline loops: CDR1 MNHEY, CDR2 SMNVEV (reference sequence). Trimming took off 5 bases at V and 0 bases at J, with 10 bases between the two ends. CDR3: CASSPYGLNTEAFF. CDR3 DNA sequence: TGTGCCAGCAGTCCGTATGGGTTGAACACTGAAGCTTTCTTT.

This clonotype was picked up a small number of times. The chain couples TRBV5-1 to TRBJ2-7; 7 positions agree with TRBD1. V lost 6 bases to trimming and J lost 0 bases; unmatched junction nucleotides: 3. Germline CDR1 reads SGHRS; CDR2 reads YFSETQ. This CDR3 has 13 amino acids. The CDR3 here is CASMTGSSYEQYF. CDR3 nucleotide sequence: TGCGCCAGCATGACAGGGAGCTCCTACGAGCAGTACTTC.

This clonotype has a count of ten or more. The chain carries TRBV2 and TRBJ2-1; D possibly corresponds to TRBD2 (6 bases). Germline values: CDR1 SNHLY, CDR2 FYNNEI. Trimming cost V 4 bases and J 6 bases, with 13 bases left between them. There are 14 residues in the CDR3. The CDR3, as DNA: TGTGCCAGCAGTGTAGGCGGGAAGGTCAATGAGCAGTTCTTC. Protein: CASSVGGKVNEQFF.